This T cell receptor beta chain was recorded in a study of blood T cell repertoires in COVID-19. The germline gives CDR1 SGHRS, CDR2 YFSETQ. The V segment lost 2 bases and the J segment 6 bases; nucleotides outside the gene matches: 7. This CDR3 region has 14 residues. In assigning cohorts, the study relied on participant-reported clinical history. Two consecutive negative NP/OP PCR tests, clearance, or resolved symptoms defined Cohort 3 recovery. The repertoire was sequenced with immunoSEQ multiplex PCR; TCRdb's copy has only in-frame clones and lacks some. In the table there are over 120,000 clones, around 86% of which are singletons.

The sequenced sample was PBMCs or T cells enriched from blood (not recorded which). The chain joins TRBV5-1 to TRBJ1-2; TRBD1 agrees at 7 bases. The source of this sequence is a man aged 55-75 years who had recovered from COVID-19. CDR3 DNA sequence: TGCGCCAGCAGCTTACAGGGGAGTTTGGATGGCTACACCTTC. Its protein is CASSLQGSLDGYTF.